The 15 T cell receptor beta chains below come from one sample, sequenced in a study of T cell repertoires in cytomegalovirus infection. Their antigens are not known. TCRdb reanalysed the reads using MiXCR and keeps one entry per CDR3 protein. The sample carries fewer than 1,000,000 distinct CDR3 sequences, around 31% recorded once. This specimen consisted of cultured CD8+ T cells from PBMCs, obtained from culture after CMV antigen stimulation. These receptors originate from a human donor in good health (CMV status not recorded). Some clones in this sample may be carry-over from other donors' samples.

The sample holds a few counts of this clonotype. The CDR3 reads CASSYGPLIDEQFF. The CDR3 DNA reads as TGTGCCAGCAGTTACGGCCCCTTAATCGATGAGCAGTTCTTC. The V call is TRBV6-5, the J call TRBJ2-1; no firm D call. Germline-derived CDR1 and CDR2 are MNHEY and SVGAGI. With 2 bases removed from V and 8 bases from J, the gap between germline ends came to 13 bases. The CDR3 extends over 14 amino acids.

There are a few counts of this clonotype. V and J are TRBV7-2 and TRBJ2-1, with a weak D call TRBD1 (5 bases). Trimming shortened V by 1 base and J by 6 bases, and 19 bases separated the two germline ends. Looked up from germline, CDR1 is SGHTA and CDR2 is FQGNSA. CDR3 size: 17 residues. The CDR3 loop is CASSLVRGPYSSNEQFF. DNA of the CDR3: TGTGCCAGCAGCTTAGTAAGGGGCCCCTATAGTTCCAATGAGCAGTTCTTC.

This clonotype has only a few counts. This rearrangement joins TRBV20-1 to TRBJ2-3, with unresolved D. The germline V gene has CDR1 DFQATT and CDR2 SNEGSKA (reference sequence). V gave up 0 bases and J gave up 3 bases, with 19 bases separating them. The CDR3 is made up of 17 amino acids. CDR3 loop: CSARDKGTGPRTDTQYF. As DNA, the CDR3 is TGCAGTGCTAGAGATAAGGGAACTGGACCGAGGACAGATACGCAGTATTTT.

This chain uses TRBV27 with TRBJ2-3; D ambiguous. The CDR3 extends over 13 amino acids. From germline, CDR1 is MNHEY and CDR2 SMNVEV (reference sequence). Trimming left V 6 bases short and J 2 bases short, with 9 bases between. In nucleotides, the CDR3 is TGTGCCAGCAGCCACGCCCCCACAGATACGCAGTATTTT. The encoded protein is CASSHAPTDTQYF.

Only a few counts were recorded for this clonotype. This chain connects TRBV5-8 to TRBJ2-3, with D unclear. Germline lookup yields CDR1 SGHTS and CDR2 YDEGEE. V was cut by 0 bases and J by 3 bases, with 11 bases left in between. The CDR3 is made up of 15 amino acids. The CDR3 DNA reads TGTGCCAGCAGCTTGGTCGGTGTGGGGACAGATACGCAGTATTTT. This sequence encodes CASSLVGVGTDTQYF. Filled out from reference TRBV5-8 and TRBJ2-3, the complete variable domain reads EAGVTQSPTHLIKTRGQQATLRCSPISGHTSVYWYQQALGLGLQFLLWYDEGEERNRGNFPPRFSGRQFPNYSSELNVNALELEDSALYLCASSLVGVGTDTQYFGPGTRLTVL.

In this sample, this clonotype turned up many times. The gene calls are TRBV7-2 and TRBJ1-6; 8 positions match TRBD1. The V gene end was trimmed by 4 bases and the J gene end by 0 bases; junction bases not matched to a gene: 2. The germline CDR1 and CDR2 sequences are SGHTA and FQGNSA. The CDR3 contains 16 residues. The CDR3 protein is CASSYTGGSYNSPLHF. The CDR3 DNA follows: TGTGCCAGCAGCTATACAGGGGGCTCCTATAATTCACCCCTCCACTTT. The full variable domain, in which reference TRBV7-2 and TRBJ1-6 provide the parts outside the CDR3, is GAGVSQSPSNKVTEKGKDVELRCDPISGHTALYWYRQSLGQGLEFLIYFQGNSAPDKSGLPSDRFSAERTGGSVSTLTIQRTQQEDSAVYLCASSYTGGSYNSPLHFGNGTRLTVT.

This clonotype was seen at least ten times. The chain employs TRBV6-6 and TRBJ2-1, with D perhaps matching TRBD1 (7 bases). The CDR3 loop spans 18 amino acids. The V and J ends lost 2 bases and 0 bases respectively, with 17 bases between them. The germline V gene encodes CDR1 MNHNY and CDR2 SVGAGI (reference sequence). In DNA, the CDR3 is TGTGCCAGCAGTTACCGCGGGACAGTGGCGAGCTCCTACAATGAGCAGTTCTTC. It encodes CASSYRGTVASSYNEQFF.

The chain has TRBV6-8 and TRBJ2-2, with 7 bases lining up with TRBD1. The germline V gene has CDR1 MNHGY and CDR2 SAAAGT. Trimming took 0 bases from V and 4 from J; bases not matched to a gene: 2. This CDR3 comprises 15 residues. The CDR3 is CASSYSTGSTGELFF. CDR3 DNA sequence: TGTGCCAGCAGTTACTCGACAGGGAGCACCGGGGAGCTGTTTTTT.

The CDR3 loop is CASSGPTREQFF. The CDR3 coding sequence is TGTGCCAGTAGCGGACCCACGCGCGAGCAGTTCTTC. The chain has TRBV19 and TRBJ2-1; D gene unclear. From germline, CDR1 is LNHDA and CDR2 SQIVND (reference sequence). This CDR3 contains 12 residues. The V and J ends lost 6 bases and 10 bases respectively, with 13 bases between them.

J is TRBJ1-2 and V is TRBV25-1, with a weak D call TRBD1 (5 bases). This CDR3 region has 12 residues. Trimming pared 4 bases from V and 8 bases from J, leaving 11 bases between. The germline CDR1 and CDR2 sequences are MGHDK and SYGVNS. The CDR3 reads CASSGGDFGYTF. The CDR3, as DNA: TGTGCCAGCAGTGGGGGGGATTTCGGCTACACCTTC.

The table lists this clonotype with a few counts. The chain couples TRBV12-3 or TRBV12-4 to TRBJ1-3; D perhaps matches TRBD1 (5 bases). V lost 3 bases to trimming and J lost 2 bases, with 17 bases between them. The CDR3 covers 17 residues. The CDR3 DNA reads as TGTGCCAGCAGTTTTCTTCCAGGGACCGTAGCTGGAAACACCATATATTTT. This encodes CASSFLPGTVAGNTIYF.

In this sample, this clonotype turned up many times. Here the CDR3 DNA reads TGTGCCAGCAGTCCAGGTTCCTCGGGCTATGGCTACACCTTC. It is translated as CASSPGSSGYGYTF. The V gene is TRBV12-3 or TRBV12-4, the J gene TRBJ1-2; D remains ambiguous. The V end was cut by 5 bases, the J end by 4 bases, with 14 bases between. CDR3 size: 14 residues.

This clonotype appeared many times. The J gene is TRBJ1-1, the V gene TRBV7-2, with a weak D call TRBD1 (5 bases). The V end lost 2 bases, the J end lost 4 bases, and 11 bases lay between the germline ends. The CDR3 loop spans 14 amino acids. Germline values: CDR1 SGHTA, CDR2 FQGNSA. The chain's CDR3 is CASSLLSQGTEAFF. CDR3 nucleotide sequence: TGTGCCAGCAGCTTATTATCTCAGGGCACTGAAGCTTTCTTT. Full variable domain (remainder filled in from reference TRBV7-2 and TRBJ1-1): GAGVSQSPSNKVTEKGKDVELRCDPISGHTALYWYRQSLGQGLEFLIYFQGNSAPDKSGLPSDRFSAERTGGSVSTLTIQRTQQEDSAVYLCASSLLSQGTEAFFGQGTRLTVV.

The chain links TRBV6-2 or TRBV6-3 to TRBJ2-2; 10 bases match TRBD1. Losses at the gene ends were 4 bases for V and 0 bases for J; bases not matched to a gene: 8. The CDR3 has 18 amino acids. Looked up from germline, CDR1 is MNHEY and CDR2 is SVGEGT. The CDR3 bases are TGTGCCAGCAGTTCTCCCGCGACAGGGGGCTCGAACACCGGGGAGCTGTTTTTT. Its protein is CASSSPATGGSNTGELFF.

The table lists this clonotype with a few counts. V is TRBV7-6 and J is TRBJ1-2, with TRBD1 as a possible D gene (5 bases). CDR3 length equals 15 residues. CDR1 and CDR2 (germline): SGHVS, FNYEAQ. V shed 6 bases and J shed 4 bases, with 18 bases lying between them. CDR3 residues: CASSPPGQGGYGYTF. The CDR3, as DNA: TGTGCCAGCAGTCCACCGGGGCAGGGAGGCTATGGCTACACCTTC.